These T cell receptor beta chains were read from a single sample in a study of blood T cell repertoires in COVID-19. The method was immunoSEQ multiplex PCR; TCRdb's version includes in-frame clones alone and lacks a portion of them. The sample has more than 450,000 clones; about nine tenths are singletons. Sample: PBMCs or T cells enriched from blood (not recorded which). The receptors originated from a woman under 30 who had recovered from COVID-19. Each CDR3 is given with its conserved first and last residue. Each record gives: J gene, clone size, V gene, D gene, CDR3 DNA, CDR3 protein. The D gene is left open where the match is weak. Not every row has a clone size; where given, it reads once, few, many or a size class.

j_call: TRBJ1-2
clone_size: .
v_call: TRBV6-5
d_call: TRBD1
cdr3_nt: TGTGCCAGCAGACTCGAAAGGGGGCTCTATGGCTACACCTTC
cdr3_aa: CASRLERGLYGYTF

j_call: TRBJ2-2
clone_size: .
v_call: TRBV10-3
d_call: TRBD1
cdr3_nt: TGTGCCACTCACGGGACAGGGGAGAACACCGGGGAGCTGTTTTTT
cdr3_aa: CATHGTGENTGELFF

j_call: TRBJ1-1
clone_size: .
v_call: TRBV5-1
d_call: .
cdr3_nt: TGCGCCAGCAGCTTGGGGGGCGATGCGGAAGCTTTCTTT
cdr3_aa: CASSLGGDAEAFF

j_call: TRBJ2-5
clone_size: .
v_call: TRBV2
d_call: .
cdr3_nt: TGTGCCAGCGTCAAAGGGGATAGTGAGACCCAGTACTTC
cdr3_aa: CASVKGDSETQYF

j_call: TRBJ1-2
clone_size: .
v_call: TRBV28
d_call: .
cdr3_nt: TGTGCCAGCAGTTTGGTATTGGAGGGAAACGGCTACACCTTC
cdr3_aa: CASSLVLEGNGYTF

j_call: TRBJ1-2
clone_size: .
v_call: TRBV28
d_call: TRBD1
cdr3_nt: TGTGCCAGCCGGGACAGCTATGGCTACACCTTC
cdr3_aa: CASRDSYGYTF

j_call: TRBJ1-2
clone_size: few
v_call: TRBV19
d_call: TRBD1
cdr3_nt: TGTGCCAGTAGTGAACGACAGGGATATAATGGCTACACCTTC
cdr3_aa: CASSERQGYNGYTF

j_call: TRBJ2-5
clone_size: .
v_call: TRBV2
d_call: .
cdr3_nt: TGTGCCAGCAGTTCTTCAAGCTTGGGGCTATCGACCCAGTACTTC
cdr3_aa: CASSSSSLGLSTQYF

j_call: TRBJ1-2
clone_size: .
v_call: TRBV30
d_call: TRBD1
cdr3_nt: TGTGCCTGGAGTCCCGACAGGGGTTCGGGGGGCTACACCTTC
cdr3_aa: CAWSPDRGSGGYTF

j_call: TRBJ2-3
clone_size: .
v_call: TRBV20-1
d_call: TRBD2
cdr3_nt: TGCAGTGCTAGTTCCGCGATAGAAGCGGGAATCACAGATACGCAGTATTTT
cdr3_aa: CSASSAIEAGITDTQYF

j_call: TRBJ1-4
clone_size: .
v_call: TRBV6-6
d_call: .
cdr3_nt: TGTGCCAGCAGTTACTCCGCATACGACTTGGATGAAAAACTGTTTTTT
cdr3_aa: CASSYSAYDLDEKLFF

j_call: TRBJ1-1
clone_size: .
v_call: TRBV28
d_call: .
cdr3_nt: TGTGCCAGCAGTTTGTCCTGGGACATCACTGAAGCTTTCTTT
cdr3_aa: CASSLSWDITEAFF

j_call: TRBJ2-7
clone_size: .
v_call: TRBV24-1
d_call: .
cdr3_nt: TGTGCCACCAGTGGCCCGAGCAGGGGAAGGGGGAGCTCCTACGAGCAGTACTTC
cdr3_aa: CATSGPSRGRGSSYEQYF

j_call: TRBJ1-1
clone_size: .
v_call: TRBV28
d_call: .
cdr3_nt: TGTGCCAGCAGTCCCCTAACGCGGGGCGGGGGGACTGAAGCTTTCTTT
cdr3_aa: CASSPLTRGGGTEAFF

j_call: TRBJ1-1
clone_size: .
v_call: TRBV6-1
d_call: .
cdr3_nt: TGTGCCAGCAGTGAAGCGACAGGGAACACTGAAGCTTTCTTT
cdr3_aa: CASSEATGNTEAFF

j_call: TRBJ1-5
clone_size: .
v_call: TRBV2
d_call: .
cdr3_nt: TGTGCCAGCACTCCGGCGGGGGGGGCCATGGAACAGCCCCAGCATTTT
cdr3_aa: CASTPAGGAMEQPQHF

j_call: TRBJ1-6
clone_size: .
v_call: TRBV6-5
d_call: TRBD1
cdr3_nt: TGTGCCAGCAGTTACTCAACAGGGGGAAATTCACCCCTCCACTTT
cdr3_aa: CASSYSTGGNSPLHF

j_call: TRBJ1-3
clone_size: .
v_call: TRBV2
d_call: .
cdr3_nt: TGTGCCAGCCAGGCGGGGACTGGAAACACCATATATTTT
cdr3_aa: CASQAGTGNTIYF

j_call: TRBJ1-6
clone_size: .
v_call: TRBV3-1/TRBV3-2
d_call: .
cdr3_nt: TGTGCCTCCGGGACACTTAATTCACCCCTCCACTTT
cdr3_aa: CASGTLNSPLHF

j_call: TRBJ2-2
clone_size: .
v_call: TRBV4-1
d_call: .
cdr3_nt: TGCGCCAGCAGCCAAGAAACAGGGAAGAACACCGGGGAGCTGTTTTTT
cdr3_aa: CASSQETGKNTGELFF

j_call: TRBJ1-2
clone_size: .
v_call: TRBV7-9
d_call: TRBD1
cdr3_nt: TGTGCCAGCAGCTCCTCGGACAGGGAAGGCGATGGCTACACCTTC
cdr3_aa: CASSSSDREGDGYTF

j_call: TRBJ1-1
clone_size: .
v_call: TRBV7-9
d_call: .
cdr3_nt: TGTGCCAGCAGCTTAGTCGGAGCTGAAGCTTTCTTT
cdr3_aa: CASSLVGAEAFF

j_call: TRBJ1-2
clone_size: .
v_call: TRBV5-6
d_call: TRBD1
cdr3_nt: TGTGCCAGCAGCTCTCAGGACAGGGAAGCGGATGGCTACACCTTC
cdr3_aa: CASSSQDREADGYTF

j_call: TRBJ2-7
clone_size: .
v_call: TRBV29-1
d_call: .
cdr3_nt: TGCAGCGGCCGGGACAAACACTCCTACGAGCAGTACTTC
cdr3_aa: CSGRDKHSYEQYF

j_call: TRBJ2-3
clone_size: .
v_call: TRBV19
d_call: .
cdr3_nt: TGTGCCAGTAAGCCGGGGGGCACAGATACGCAGTATTTT
cdr3_aa: CASKPGGTDTQYF

j_call: TRBJ2-3
clone_size: .
v_call: TRBV4-1
d_call: .
cdr3_nt: TGCGCCAGCAGCCAAGATTTCGGACTCCCCACAGATACGCAGTATTTT
cdr3_aa: CASSQDFGLPTDTQYF

j_call: TRBJ2-3
clone_size: .
v_call: TRBV5-4
d_call: TRBD2
cdr3_nt: TGTGCCAGCAGCTGGACTAGCGGGGGGGCCGATACGCAGTATTTT
cdr3_aa: CASSWTSGGADTQYF

j_call: TRBJ2-7
clone_size: .
v_call: TRBV6-6
d_call: .
cdr3_nt: TGTGCCAGCAGTCCGGGGACAATTTACGAGCAGTACTTC
cdr3_aa: CASSPGTIYEQYF

j_call: TRBJ1-2
clone_size: .
v_call: TRBV9
d_call: .
cdr3_nt: TGTGCCAGCAGCCCTTTCCTGGACAGCGGCTACACCTTC
cdr3_aa: CASSPFLDSGYTF

j_call: TRBJ2-1
clone_size: .
v_call: TRBV30
d_call: TRBD1
cdr3_nt: TGTGCCTGGAGTGCCCTTCAAGGACAGGGGTCGGGTGAGCAGTTCTTC
cdr3_aa: CAWSALQGQGSGEQFF

j_call: TRBJ2-5
clone_size: .
v_call: TRBV7-9
d_call: TRBD2
cdr3_nt: TGTGCCAGCAGCTCCTCTAACTCCGGGACTAGCAGGCCTCAAGAGACCCAGTACTTC
cdr3_aa: CASSSSNSGTSRPQETQYF

j_call: TRBJ1-2
clone_size: .
v_call: TRBV3-1/TRBV3-2
d_call: .
cdr3_nt: TGTGCCAGCAGCCAAATCTCAGGGGGCTACACCTTC
cdr3_aa: CASSQISGGYTF

j_call: TRBJ1-2
clone_size: .
v_call: TRBV5-5
d_call: .
cdr3_nt: TGTGCCAGCAGCTTGGACGGCGGGCACTATGGCTACACCTTC
cdr3_aa: CASSLDGGHYGYTF

j_call: TRBJ2-5
clone_size: .
v_call: TRBV28
d_call: .
cdr3_nt: TGTGCCAGCAGTTTTGTTCGAGAGACCCAGTACTTC
cdr3_aa: CASSFVRETQYF

j_call: TRBJ2-7
clone_size: few
v_call: TRBV28
d_call: TRBD1
cdr3_nt: TGTGCCAGCAGTTTACTCCCTACAGGGGGCAGCTCCTACGAGCAGTACTTC
cdr3_aa: CASSLLPTGGSSYEQYF

j_call: TRBJ1-2
clone_size: .
v_call: TRBV30
d_call: .
cdr3_nt: TGTGCCTGGAGAGCTATGGACTATGGCTACACCTTC
cdr3_aa: CAWRAMDYGYTF

j_call: TRBJ1-1
clone_size: .
v_call: TRBV30
d_call: TRBD1
cdr3_nt: TGTGCCTGGCACAGGGGGAACACTGAAGCTTTCTTT
cdr3_aa: CAWHRGNTEAFF